A selection of T cell receptor beta chains follows, all from one sample in a study of neurological immune-mediated disorders. Each CDR3 protein is one row after TCRdb ran MiXCR on the 5' RACE reads. The sample contains about 50,000 distinct CDR3 sequences, around 16% of which appear only once. Source material: PBMCs. These receptors all stem from a man in his fifties or sixties in good health. Both conserved end residues are part of each CDR3. The order of the fields is J gene, V gene, D gene, clone size, CDR3 protein, CDR3 DNA. D genes are given only for firm matches. Clone size is not always given. Where it is, it says once, few, many or a class for expanded clones.

j_call: TRBJ2-3
v_call: TRBV5-1
d_call: TRBD2
clone_size: .
cdr3_aa: CASSLSGRAPDTQYF
cdr3_nt: TGCGCCAGCAGCTTAAGCGGGAGGGCACCAGATACGCAGTATTTT

j_call: TRBJ1-5
v_call: TRBV28
d_call: .
clone_size: many
cdr3_aa: CASSLIENQPQHF
cdr3_nt: TGTGCCAGCAGTTTGATAGAGAATCAGCCCCAGCATTTT

j_call: TRBJ1-4
v_call: TRBV5-1
d_call: .
clone_size: many
cdr3_aa: CASSLFGQLDEKLFF
cdr3_nt: TGCGCCAGCAGCTTGTTTGGGCAACTTGACGAAAAACTGTTTTTT

j_call: TRBJ1-1
v_call: TRBV12-3/TRBV12-4
d_call: TRBD1
clone_size: many
cdr3_aa: CASSLQGGTEAFF
cdr3_nt: TGTGCCAGCAGTCTACAGGGGGGCACTGAAGCTTTCTTT

j_call: TRBJ1-1
v_call: TRBV20-1
d_call: TRBD1
clone_size: many
cdr3_aa: CSAATGVWSEAFF
cdr3_nt: TGCAGTGCCGCTACAGGGGTATGGTCTGAAGCTTTCTTT

j_call: TRBJ1-5
v_call: TRBV7-9
d_call: TRBD1
clone_size: many
cdr3_aa: CASSLSGGGQPQHF
cdr3_nt: TGTGCCAGCAGCTTATCAGGGGGAGGTCAGCCCCAGCATTTT

j_call: TRBJ1-4
v_call: TRBV28
d_call: .
clone_size: many
cdr3_aa: CASSFWGAEKLFF
cdr3_nt: TGTGCCAGCAGTTTCTGGGGGGCTGAAAAACTGTTTTTT

j_call: TRBJ2-1
v_call: TRBV29-1
d_call: TRBD2
clone_size: many
cdr3_aa: CSVRSREGRIGQFF
cdr3_nt: TGCAGCGTTCGTTCGCGGGAGGGTCGTATAGGGCAGTTCTTC

j_call: TRBJ2-1
v_call: TRBV7-2
d_call: TRBD2
clone_size: many
cdr3_aa: CASSLGLAGGGQFF
cdr3_nt: TGTGCCAGCAGCTTAGGGCTAGCGGGAGGTGGGCAGTTCTTC

j_call: TRBJ1-5
v_call: TRBV6-1
d_call: .
clone_size: .
cdr3_aa: CASSEKVEGQPQHF
cdr3_nt: TGTGCCAGCAGTGAAAAGGTAGAGGGTCAGCCCCAGCATTTT

j_call: TRBJ2-2
v_call: TRBV7-9
d_call: .
clone_size: many
cdr3_aa: CASSSTYTNTGELFF
cdr3_nt: TGTGCCAGCAGCTCCACCTATACGAACACCGGGGAGCTGTTTTTT

j_call: TRBJ2-7
v_call: TRBV4-1
d_call: TRBD2
clone_size: many
cdr3_aa: CASSQGPPGRVFYEQYF
cdr3_nt: TGCGCCAGCAGCCAAGGGCCCCCCGGGAGGGTCTTCTACGAGCAGTACTTC

j_call: TRBJ2-5
v_call: TRBV4-1
d_call: .
clone_size: many
cdr3_aa: CASSPRGGPQETQYF
cdr3_nt: TGCGCCAGCAGCCCCAGGGGGGGCCCACAAGAGACCCAGTACTTC

j_call: TRBJ1-2
v_call: TRBV14
d_call: .
clone_size: few
cdr3_aa: CASSQGGQSNYGYTF
cdr3_nt: TGTGCCAGCAGCCAAGGTGGACAGAGCAACTATGGCTACACCTTC

j_call: TRBJ2-2
v_call: TRBV5-1
d_call: .
clone_size: .
cdr3_aa: CASSPDGTGELFF
cdr3_nt: TGCGCCAGCAGCCCTGACGGGACCGGGGAGCTGTTTTTT

j_call: TRBJ2-7
v_call: TRBV20-1
d_call: .
clone_size: many
cdr3_aa: CSAAGQESSYEQYF
cdr3_nt: TGCAGTGCAGCGGGACAGGAGAGCTCCTACGAGCAGTACTTC

j_call: TRBJ1-6
v_call: TRBV5-1
d_call: .
clone_size: many
cdr3_aa: CASSGSRQDHNSPLHF
cdr3_nt: TGCGCCAGCAGCGGCAGTCGGCAGGATCACAATTCACCCCTCCACTTT

j_call: TRBJ2-7
v_call: TRBV29-1
d_call: .
clone_size: many
cdr3_aa: CSALVQNSEQYF
cdr3_nt: TGCAGCGCCCTAGTCCAGAACTCCGAGCAGTACTTC

j_call: TRBJ2-7
v_call: TRBV6-5
d_call: .
clone_size: many
cdr3_aa: CATRDSPPTEQYF
cdr3_nt: TGTGCCACCCGGGACTCCCCACCGACCGAGCAGTACTTC

j_call: TRBJ2-1
v_call: TRBV20-1
d_call: TRBD2
clone_size: many
cdr3_aa: CSARSSGRGSEQFF
cdr3_nt: TGCAGTGCTAGATCTAGCGGGAGAGGGAGTGAGCAGTTCTTC

j_call: TRBJ2-7
v_call: TRBV20-1
d_call: TRBD1
clone_size: .
cdr3_aa: CSVEIGGTGRSEQYF
cdr3_nt: TGCAGCGTTGAAATTGGCGGGACAGGGCGCAGCGAGCAGTACTTC

j_call: TRBJ1-2
v_call: TRBV9
d_call: TRBD1
clone_size: many
cdr3_aa: CASSVALTVGTGYGYTF
cdr3_nt: TGTGCCAGCAGCGTAGCCCTTACGGTGGGGACAGGGTATGGCTACACCTTC

j_call: TRBJ1-2
v_call: TRBV5-1
d_call: .
clone_size: many
cdr3_aa: CASSLGTVYGYTF
cdr3_nt: TGCGCCAGCAGCTTGGGGACTGTCTATGGCTACACCTTC

j_call: TRBJ1-4
v_call: TRBV3-1
d_call: .
clone_size: .
cdr3_aa: CASSQEGGTAGKLFF
cdr3_nt: TGTGCCAGCAGCCAAGAAGGCGGCACGGCAGGGAAACTGTTTTTT

j_call: TRBJ2-3
v_call: TRBV7-7
d_call: .
clone_size: many
cdr3_aa: CASSTPPGGLTDTQYF
cdr3_nt: TGTGCCAGCAGCACCCCCCCCGGAGGGCTCACAGATACGCAGTATTTT

j_call: TRBJ2-2
v_call: TRBV29-1
d_call: .
clone_size: many
cdr3_aa: CSVGSDGNTGELFF
cdr3_nt: TGCAGCGTTGGGAGCGACGGGAACACCGGGGAGCTGTTTTTT

j_call: TRBJ2-1
v_call: TRBV4-2
d_call: TRBD2
clone_size: many
cdr3_aa: CASSQGLRSSGDNEQFF
cdr3_nt: TGTGCCAGCAGCCAAGGCCTAAGGTCTAGCGGGGACAATGAGCAGTTCTTC

j_call: TRBJ2-2
v_call: TRBV24-1
d_call: .
clone_size: many
cdr3_aa: CATSDTGYTGELFF
cdr3_nt: TGTGCCACCAGTGATACGGGGTACACCGGGGAGCTGTTTTTT

j_call: TRBJ2-7
v_call: TRBV25-1
d_call: .
clone_size: many
cdr3_aa: CASSPGDIYEQYF
cdr3_nt: TGTGCCAGCAGCCCGGGAGATATCTACGAGCAGTACTTC

j_call: TRBJ1-2
v_call: TRBV4-1
d_call: .
clone_size: many
cdr3_aa: CASSQDFVAGNYGYTF
cdr3_nt: TGCGCCAGCAGCCAAGATTTCGTCGCAGGGAACTATGGCTACACCTTC

j_call: TRBJ1-2
v_call: TRBV7-9
d_call: .
clone_size: many
cdr3_aa: CASSRTAGHNNYGYTF
cdr3_nt: TGTGCCAGCAGCCGAACCGCGGGACACAATAACTATGGCTACACCTTC

j_call: TRBJ2-3
v_call: TRBV19
d_call: .
clone_size: many
cdr3_aa: CASGGYTQYF
cdr3_nt: TGTGCCAGCGGGGGCTATACGCAGTATTTT

j_call: TRBJ2-2
v_call: TRBV5-1
d_call: .
clone_size: many
cdr3_aa: CASSGQLDTGELFF
cdr3_nt: TGCGCCAGCAGCGGACAGCTAGACACCGGGGAGCTGTTTTTT

j_call: TRBJ1-1
v_call: TRBV12-3/TRBV12-4
d_call: .
clone_size: many
cdr3_aa: CASSPTMTGNTEAFF
cdr3_nt: TGTGCCAGCAGCCCGACGATGACAGGGAACACTGAAGCTTTCTTT